This TCR beta chain was sequenced in a study of blood T cell repertoires in COVID-19. Here immunoSEQ multiplex PCR was the method, and the copy in TCRdb shows in-frame clones only, minus some. Of around 240,000 clones listed, 70% to 90% were seen once; the top ten hold approximately 2%. The sequenced sample consisted of PBMCs or T cells enriched from blood (not recorded which). The clonotype comes from a woman aged 45-65 years who had recovered from COVID-19.

CDR3 nucleotide sequence: TGTGCTTCGAACCTAGCCGATAGCTCCTACAATGAGCAGTTCTTC. Translation gives CASNLADSSYNEQFF. V and J are TRBV2 and TRBJ2-1; weak D call: TRBD2 (5 bases). CDR1 is SNHLY and CDR2 is FYNNEI in the germline V gene. There are 15 residues in the CDR3.